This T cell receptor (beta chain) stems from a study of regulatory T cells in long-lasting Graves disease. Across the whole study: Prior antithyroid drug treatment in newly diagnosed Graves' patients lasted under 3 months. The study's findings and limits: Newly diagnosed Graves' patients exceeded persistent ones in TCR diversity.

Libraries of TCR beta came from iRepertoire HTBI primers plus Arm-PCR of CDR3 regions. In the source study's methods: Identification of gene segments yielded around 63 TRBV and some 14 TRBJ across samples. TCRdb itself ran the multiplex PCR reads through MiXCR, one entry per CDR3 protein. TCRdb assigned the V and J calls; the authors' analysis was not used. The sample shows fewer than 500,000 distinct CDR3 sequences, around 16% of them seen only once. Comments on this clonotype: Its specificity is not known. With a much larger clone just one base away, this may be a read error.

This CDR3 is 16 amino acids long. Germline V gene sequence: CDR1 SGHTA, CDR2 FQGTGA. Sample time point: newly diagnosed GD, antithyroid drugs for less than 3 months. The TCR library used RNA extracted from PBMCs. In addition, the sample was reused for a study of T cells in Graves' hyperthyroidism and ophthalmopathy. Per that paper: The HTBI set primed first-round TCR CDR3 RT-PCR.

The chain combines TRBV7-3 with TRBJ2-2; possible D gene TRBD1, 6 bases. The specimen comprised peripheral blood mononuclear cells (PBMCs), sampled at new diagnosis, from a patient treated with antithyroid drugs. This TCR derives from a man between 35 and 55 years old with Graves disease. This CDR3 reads CAGSSTGTRNTGELFF. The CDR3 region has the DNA TGTGCCGGCAGCTCCACCGGGACAAGGAACACCGGGGAGCTGTTTTTT.